This TCR beta chain comes out of a study of blood T cell repertoires in COVID-19. Study information: The United States, Italy and Spain provided the acute and convalescent COVID-19 samples. PBMCs, B-cell-depleted T cells, or T cells were the source of the cDNA or gDNA that made up the material.

In the original workflow: How many nucleated cells were present was estimated from reference gene primer amplification. Measured with immunoSEQ multiplex PCR; TCRdb has only the in-frame clones, and not every one. V, J and clone size derive from that table, while D and trimming were established from the DNA sequence. Of around 87,000 clones in the sample, about 76% were seen once. Per the germline V gene, CDR1 is ENHRY and CDR2 is SYGVKD. The J segment lost 6 bases and the V segment lost 6 bases, leaving 10 bases of the junction unmatched. CDR3 length equals 14 residues. Sequenced material: peripheral blood. This chain connects TRBV10-3 to TRBJ1-2; 7 nucleotides align to TRBD1. The receptor's source is a woman of 80 years or more with acute or convalescent COVID-19. The CDR3, as DNA: TGTGCCATCAGGCCCGGGACAGAGTCGAATGGCTACACCTTC. Translated, it gives CAIRPGTESNGYTF.